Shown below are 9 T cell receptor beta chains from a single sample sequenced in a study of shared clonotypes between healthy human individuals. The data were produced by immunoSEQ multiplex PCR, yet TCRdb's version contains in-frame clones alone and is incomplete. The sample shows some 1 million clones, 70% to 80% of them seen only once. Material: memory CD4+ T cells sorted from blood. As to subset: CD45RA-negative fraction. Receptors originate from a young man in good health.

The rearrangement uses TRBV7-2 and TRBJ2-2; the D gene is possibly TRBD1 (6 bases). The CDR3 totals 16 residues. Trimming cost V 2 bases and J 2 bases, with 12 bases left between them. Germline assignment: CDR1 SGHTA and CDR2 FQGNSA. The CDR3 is CASSLFLGGNTGELFF. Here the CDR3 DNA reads TGTGCCAGCAGCTTATTTTTAGGGGGAAACACCGGGGAGCTGTTTTTT.

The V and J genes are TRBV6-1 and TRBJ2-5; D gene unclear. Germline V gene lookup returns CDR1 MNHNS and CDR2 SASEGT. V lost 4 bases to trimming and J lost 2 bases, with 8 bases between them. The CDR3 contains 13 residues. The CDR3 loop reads CASSARPQETQYF. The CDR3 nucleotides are TGTGCCAGCAGTGCCCGCCCTCAAGAGACCCAGTACTTC.

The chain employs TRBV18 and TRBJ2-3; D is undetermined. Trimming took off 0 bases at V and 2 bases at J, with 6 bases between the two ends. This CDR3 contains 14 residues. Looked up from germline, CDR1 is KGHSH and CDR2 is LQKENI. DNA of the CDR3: TGTGCCAGCTCACCACCGACCTACACAGATACGCAGTATTTT. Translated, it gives CASSPPTYTDTQYF.

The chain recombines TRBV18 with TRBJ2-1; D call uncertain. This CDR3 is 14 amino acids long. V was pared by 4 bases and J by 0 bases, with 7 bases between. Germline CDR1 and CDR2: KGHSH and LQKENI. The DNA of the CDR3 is TGTGCCAGCTCACGGGCCCACTCCTACAATGAGCAGTTCTTC. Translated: CASSRAHSYNEQFF.

The CDR3 spells CASSPGTAGSPLHF. In DNA form, the CDR3 reads TGTGCCAGCAGCCCTGGGACAGCTGGTTCACCCCTCCACTTT. This chain connects TRBV6-5 to TRBJ1-6, with 7 nucleotides matching TRBD1. The germline V gene has CDR1 MNHEY and CDR2 SVGAGI. CDR3 size: 14 residues. The ends lost 6 bases at V and 9 bases at J; junction bases unmatched: 8.

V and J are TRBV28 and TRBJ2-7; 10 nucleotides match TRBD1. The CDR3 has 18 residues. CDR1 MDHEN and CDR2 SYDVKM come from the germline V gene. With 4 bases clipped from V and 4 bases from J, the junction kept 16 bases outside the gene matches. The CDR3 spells CASSYSGTGVISRYEQYF. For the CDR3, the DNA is TGTGCCAGCAGTTATTCCGGGACAGGGGTCATTTCCCGTTACGAGCAGTACTTC.

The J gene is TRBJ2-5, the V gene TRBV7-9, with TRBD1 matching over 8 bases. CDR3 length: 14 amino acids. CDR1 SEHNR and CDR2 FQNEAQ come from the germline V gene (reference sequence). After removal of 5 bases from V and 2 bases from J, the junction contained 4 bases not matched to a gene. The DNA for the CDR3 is TGTGCCAGCAGCCGGGACAGGTTACAAGAGACCCAGTACTTC. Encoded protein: CASSRDRLQETQYF.

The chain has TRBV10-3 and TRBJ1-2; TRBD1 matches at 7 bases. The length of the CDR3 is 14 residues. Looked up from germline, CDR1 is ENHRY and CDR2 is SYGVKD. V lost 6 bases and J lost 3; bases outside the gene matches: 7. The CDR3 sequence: CAIRDTDRDYGYTF. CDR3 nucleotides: TGTGCCATCAGGGATACCGACAGGGACTATGGCTACACCTTC.

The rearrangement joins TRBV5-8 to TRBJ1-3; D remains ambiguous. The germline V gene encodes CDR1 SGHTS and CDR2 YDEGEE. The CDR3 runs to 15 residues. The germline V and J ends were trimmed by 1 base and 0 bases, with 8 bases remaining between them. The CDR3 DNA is TGTGCCAGCAGCTTGCTGCGCAACTCTGGAAACACCATATATTTT. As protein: CASSLLRNSGNTIYF. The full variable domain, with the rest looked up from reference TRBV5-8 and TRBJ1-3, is EAGVTQSPTHLIKTRGQQATLRCSPISGHTSVYWYQQALGLGLQFLLWYDEGEERNRGNFPPRFSGRQFPNYSSELNVNALELEDSALYLCASSLLRNSGNTIYFGEGSWLTVV.